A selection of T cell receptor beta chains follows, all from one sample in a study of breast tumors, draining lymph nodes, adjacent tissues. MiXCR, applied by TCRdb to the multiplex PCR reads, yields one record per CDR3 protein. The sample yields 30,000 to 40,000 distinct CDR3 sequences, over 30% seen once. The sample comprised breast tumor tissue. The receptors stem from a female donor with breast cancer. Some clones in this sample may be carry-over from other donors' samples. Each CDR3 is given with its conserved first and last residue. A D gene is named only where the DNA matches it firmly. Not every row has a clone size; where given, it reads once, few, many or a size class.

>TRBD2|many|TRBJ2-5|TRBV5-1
TGCGCCAGCAGCTTGAGGGCTAGCGGACAAGAGACCCAGTACTTC
CASSLRASGQETQYF
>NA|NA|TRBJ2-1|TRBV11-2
TGTGCCAGCAGCTTATCAATAGCGAGAGGACGAGTGTTTGGAAATGAGCAGCTCTTC
CASSLSIARGRVFGNEQLF
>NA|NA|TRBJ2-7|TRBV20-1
TGCAGTGCTAGAGATCCCGACAGGAGGAGCTCCTACGAGCAGTACTTC
CSARDPDRRSSYEQYF
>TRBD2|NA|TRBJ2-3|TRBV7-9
TGTGCCAGCAGCTTATCCCCGGGGACTAGCGGAGCTAGCACAGATACGCAGTATTTT
CASSLSPGTSGASTDTQYF
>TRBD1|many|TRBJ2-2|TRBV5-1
TGCGCCAGCAGCTCCACCGGGACAGGGGGCATCGGGGAGCTGTTTTTT
CASSSTGTGGIGELFF
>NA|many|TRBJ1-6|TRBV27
TGTGCCAGCAGTTTATTGTCCTATAATTCACCCCTCCACTTT
CASSLLSYNSPLHF
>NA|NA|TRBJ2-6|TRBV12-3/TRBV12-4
TGTGCCAGCAGTTTGAACCATAGCCCCTCTGGGGCCAACGTCCTGACTTTC
CASSLNHSPSGANVLTF
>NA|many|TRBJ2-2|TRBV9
TGTGCCAGCAGCTTGACGGACAGCAACACCGGGGAGCTGTTTTTT
CASSLTDSNTGELFF
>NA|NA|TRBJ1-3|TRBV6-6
TGTGCCAGCAGCGGCTCGAGCTCTGGAAACACCATATATTTT
CASSGSSSGNTIYF
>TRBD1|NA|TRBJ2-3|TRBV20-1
TGCAGTGCTAGAGACTTGACAGGGCAGGCGACAGATACGCAGTATTTT
CSARDLTGQATDTQYF
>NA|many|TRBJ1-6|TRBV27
TGTGCCAGCAGTTTCCGGGACAATAATTCACCCCTCCACTTT
CASSFRDNNSPLHF
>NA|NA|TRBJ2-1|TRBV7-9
TGTGCCAGCTTCGGGGGGGCCGGCGTAGGGGGCCTCAATAAGCAGTTCTTC
CASFGGAGVGGLNKQFF
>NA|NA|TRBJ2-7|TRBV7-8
TGTGCCAGCACCCCCCGGGACTGGGTCCCCTACGAGCAGTACTTC
CASTPRDWVPYEQYF
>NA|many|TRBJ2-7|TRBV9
TGTGCCAGCAGCGTAGGCCCTAGGATGGGCGGGGAGTTGAGCTCCTACGAGCAGTACTTC
CASSVGPRMGGELSSYEQYF
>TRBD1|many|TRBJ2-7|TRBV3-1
TGTGCCAGCAGATCAGGGGGCGCTGAGCAGTACTTC
CASRSGGAEQYF
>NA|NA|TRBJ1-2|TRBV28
TGTGCCAGCAGTTTAGGCACAACGGGAAGGAAGGGCTACACCTTC
CASSLGTTGRKGYTF
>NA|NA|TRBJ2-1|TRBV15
TGTGCCACCAGCAGCCCCGGGACGCCTCTGTTACATGAGCAGTTCTTC
CATSSPGTPLLHEQFF
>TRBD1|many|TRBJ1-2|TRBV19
TGTGCCAGCGGAGTCAGGGGGCGAGGCTACACCTTC
CASGVRGRGYTF
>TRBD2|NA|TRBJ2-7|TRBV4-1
TGCGCCAGCAGCCTGATAGCGGGGGTCGGCGAGCAGTACTTC
CASSLIAGVGEQYF
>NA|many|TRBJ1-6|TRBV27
TGTGCCAGCAGTTCAAACAGGGATAATTCACCCCTCCACTTT
CASSSNRDNSPLHF
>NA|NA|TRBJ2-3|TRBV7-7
TGTGCCAGCAGCTTATCTAGCGGCACAGATACGCAGTATTTT
CASSLSSGTDTQYF
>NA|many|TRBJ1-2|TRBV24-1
TGTGCCACCAGTGATTTGCCTTCTCGGACAGATCAACCTTATGGCTACACCTTC
CATSDLPSRTDQPYGYTF
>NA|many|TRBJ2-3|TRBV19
TGTGCCAGTAGTTCAAGGACAGTCACAGATACGCAGTATTTT
CASSSRTVTDTQYF
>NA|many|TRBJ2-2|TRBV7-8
TGTGCCAGCGCACGGAGATTTTCCGGGGAGCTGTTTTTT
CASARRFSGELFF
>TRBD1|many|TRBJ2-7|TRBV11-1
TGTGCCAGCAGCTTAACCACAGGGGGTATCTACGAGCAGTACTTC
CASSLTTGGIYEQYF
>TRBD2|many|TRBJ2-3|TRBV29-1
TGCAGCGTTGATCCCCCGGGAGGCGGCACAGATACGCAGTATTTT
CSVDPPGGGTDTQYF
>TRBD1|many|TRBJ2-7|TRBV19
TGTGCCAGTAGTATAGACGGGACAGGGTTTTACGAGCAGTACTTC
CASSIDGTGFYEQYF
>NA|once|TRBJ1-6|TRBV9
TGTGCCAGCAGCGTAGCGGGACAAAATTCACCCCTCCACTTT
CASSVAGQNSPLHF
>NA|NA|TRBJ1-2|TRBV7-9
TGTGCCAGCAGCTTAGAACCCAAGAGAGCCGTCTCCTATGGCTACACCTTC
CASSLEPKRAVSYGYTF
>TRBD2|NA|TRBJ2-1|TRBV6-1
TGTGCCAGCAGTGAAGTCAGCGGGAGCTGGTCCTACAATGAGCAGTTCTTC
CASSEVSGSWSYNEQFF